This T cell receptor beta chain was identified in a study of blood T cell repertoires in COVID-19. Study context: The study drew acute and convalescent COVID-19 samples from the United States, Italy and Spain.

The method was immunoSEQ multiplex PCR; TCRdb's version includes in-frame clones alone and lacks a portion of them. The sample lists about 360,000 clones; more than 75% were seen once. This clone was seen only once. Germline lookup yields CDR1 KGHSH and CDR2 LQKENI. This CDR3 is 16 amino acids long. The ends were cut back, 1 base at V and 4 bases at J, with 11 bases in the middle. The chain recombines TRBV18 with TRBJ2-6; no definite D call. The sequenced sample was PBMCs or T cells enriched from blood (not recorded which). The TCR comes from a man aged 35-49 years in a cohort exposed to, infected with or recovered from COVID-19 (not recorded which). CDR3: CASSPRADPGANVLTF. Here the CDR3 DNA reads TGTGCCAGCTCACCACGGGCAGATCCCGGGGCCAACGTCCTGACTTTC.